What follows are 5 T cell receptor beta chains derived from one specimen sequenced in a study of blood T cell repertoires in COVID-19. The protocol was immunoSEQ multiplex PCR, while the TCRdb copy is restricted to in-frame clones and leaves out a portion. Seen here are approximately 340,000 clones, 87% observed once, and the top ten hold approximately 9.4%. Sequencing was carried out using peripheral blood. The receptors were gathered from a man under 40 with COVID-19, enrolled during active disease.

The J gene is TRBJ2-4, the V gene TRBV7-3, with 10 bases lining up with TRBD2. The germline V gene has CDR1 SGHTA and CDR2 FQGTGA. This CDR3 has 13 residues. V was pared by 10 bases and J by 6 bases, with 6 bases of the junction left unmatched. The chain's CDR3 is CATARTSGNIQYF. The CDR3 DNA reads TGTGCCACGGCCCGGACTAGCGGAAACATTCAGTACTTC.

The chain carries TRBV19 and TRBJ1-5; TRBD1 matches 8 bases. CDR3 length equals 15 residues. Per germline, CDR1 LNHDA and CDR2 SQIVND (reference sequence). Unmatched junction bases numbered 15, after V lost 5 bases and J lost 12 bases. The CDR3 is CASSSPGTGKELQHF. CDR3 DNA sequence: TGTGCCAGTAGTTCCCCCGGGACAGGTAAAGAGCTCCAGCATTTT.

The chain carries TRBV4-3 and TRBJ1-2, with 11 positions matching TRBD1. CDR3 size: 17 residues. J was trimmed by 8 bases and V by 5 bases; bases with no gene match: 16. CDR1 and CDR2 from the germline V gene are LGHNA and YSLEER. CDR3 DNA sequence: TGCGCCAGCAGCTTCCTGGCCGGGACAGGGGGTATTGGCGGCTACACCTTC. Translating it yields CASSFLAGTGGIGGYTF.

The CDR3 here is CASSYSWTGSYEQYF. Here the CDR3 DNA reads TGTGCCAGCAGTTACTCCTGGACAGGCAGCTACGAGCAGTACTTC. The chain combines TRBV6-5 with TRBJ2-7; 7 nucleotides match TRBD1. The germline CDR1 and CDR2 sequences are MNHEY and SVGAGI. The CDR3 covers 15 residues. V lost 0 bases to trimming and J lost 3 bases; unmatched junction nucleotides: 5.

The rearrangement joins TRBV28 to TRBJ2-5, with 8 nucleotides matching TRBD2. The CDR3 has 13 residues. Losses at the gene ends were 6 bases for V and 9 bases for J; bases not matched to a gene: 9. In germline, CDR1 is MDHEN, CDR2 SYDVKM. The DNA for the CDR3 is TGTGCCAGCAGCCGGGGGGGCGCGGGGTCCCAGTACTTC. Translation gives CASSRGGAGSQYF.